The 2 T cell receptor beta chains in this list originate from one sample, sequenced in a study of cytomegalovirus exposure and HLA in healthy donors. The PCR made use of 60 Vbeta and 13 Jbeta primers. TCRdb's copy holds only in-frame clones and misses some; the assay was immunoSEQ multiplex PCR. The repertoire holds around 150,000 clones, with around 75% as singletons. The sample comprised PBMCs. Receptor source: a human donor in good health.

The chain recombines TRBV7-8 with TRBJ2-1, with a possible D match to TRBD1 (6 bases). V gave up 4 bases and J gave up 5 bases, with 18 bases separating them. Per the germline V gene, CDR1 is SGHVS and CDR2 is FQNEAQ. The CDR3 is made up of 16 amino acids. This CDR3 reads CASSSIQGFSDNEQFF. CDR3 bases: TGTGCCAGCAGCTCGATACAGGGTTTCTCAGACAATGAGCAGTTCTTC.

Concerning this clone: At one boundary the junction diverges from the germline segment, which might be a read error. Other nucleotide sequences in the sample specify the same CDR3. The V call is TRBV25-1, the J call TRBJ2-5; D perhaps matches TRBD2 (6 bases). CDR1 is MGHDK, CDR2 SYGVNS, per germline. This CDR3 spans 15 amino acids. The CDR3 sequence is CASSEAGTFQETQYF. CDR3 DNA sequence: TGTGCCAGCAGTGAAGCGGGGACCTTCCAAGAGACTCAGTACTTC.